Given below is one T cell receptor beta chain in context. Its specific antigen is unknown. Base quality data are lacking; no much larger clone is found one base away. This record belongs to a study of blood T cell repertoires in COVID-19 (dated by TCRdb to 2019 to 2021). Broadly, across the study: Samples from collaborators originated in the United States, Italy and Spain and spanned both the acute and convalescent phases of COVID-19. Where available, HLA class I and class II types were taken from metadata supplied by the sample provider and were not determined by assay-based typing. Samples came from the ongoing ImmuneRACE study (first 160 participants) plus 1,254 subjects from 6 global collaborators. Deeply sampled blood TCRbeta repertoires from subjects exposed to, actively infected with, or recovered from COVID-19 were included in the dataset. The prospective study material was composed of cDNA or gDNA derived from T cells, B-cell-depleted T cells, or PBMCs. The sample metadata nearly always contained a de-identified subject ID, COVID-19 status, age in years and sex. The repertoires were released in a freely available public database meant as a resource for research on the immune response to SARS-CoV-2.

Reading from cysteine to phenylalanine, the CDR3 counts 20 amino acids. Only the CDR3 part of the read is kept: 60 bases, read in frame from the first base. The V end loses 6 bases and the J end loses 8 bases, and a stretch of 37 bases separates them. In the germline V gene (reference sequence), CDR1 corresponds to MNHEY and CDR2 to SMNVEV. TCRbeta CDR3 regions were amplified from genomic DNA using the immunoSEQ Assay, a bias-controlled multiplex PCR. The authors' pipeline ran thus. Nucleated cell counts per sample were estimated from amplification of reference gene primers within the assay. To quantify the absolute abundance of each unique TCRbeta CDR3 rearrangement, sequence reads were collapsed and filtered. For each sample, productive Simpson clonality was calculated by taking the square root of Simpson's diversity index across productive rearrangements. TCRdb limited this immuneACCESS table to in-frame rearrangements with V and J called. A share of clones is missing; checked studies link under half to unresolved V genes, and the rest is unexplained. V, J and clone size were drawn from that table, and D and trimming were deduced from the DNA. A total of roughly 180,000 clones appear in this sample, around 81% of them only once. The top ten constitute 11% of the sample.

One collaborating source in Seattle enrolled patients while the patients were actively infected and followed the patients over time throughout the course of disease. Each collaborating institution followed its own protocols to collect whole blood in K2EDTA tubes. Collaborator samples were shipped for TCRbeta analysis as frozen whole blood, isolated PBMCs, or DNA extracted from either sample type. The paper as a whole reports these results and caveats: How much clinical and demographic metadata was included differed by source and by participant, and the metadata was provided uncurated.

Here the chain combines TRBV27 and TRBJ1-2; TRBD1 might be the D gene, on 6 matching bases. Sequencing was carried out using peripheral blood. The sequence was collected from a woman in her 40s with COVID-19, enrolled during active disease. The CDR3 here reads CASSRGRDTHGNARGGGYTF. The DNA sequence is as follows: TGTGCCAGCAGCCGTGGTAGGGACACCCATGGAAATGCCCGTGGTGGAGGCTACACCTTC.